The 8 T cell receptor beta chains in this list originate from one sample, sequenced in a study of shared clonotypes between healthy human individuals. The table came from immunoSEQ multiplex PCR; TCRdb's copy has only in-frame clones and leaves some out. The table records some 2,000,000 clones, around 95% of them present only once. The sample comprised naive CD4+ T cells sorted from blood. Stated subset: CD45RA+ positively selected. The receptor source for this set is a man aged 18 to 29 in good health.

This sequence joins TRBV6-5 and TRBJ2-1, with 8 bases identical to TRBD2. The CDR3 runs 14 residues. The V gene end was trimmed by 6 bases and the J gene end by 7 bases; junction bases not matched to a gene: 8. CDR1 and CDR2 (germline): MNHEY, SVGAGI. CDR3 DNA sequence: TGTGCCAGCAGCCTCACCGGGGGGGGGAATGAGCAGTTCTTC. This sequence encodes CASSLTGGGNEQFF.

The chain employs TRBV6-6 and TRBJ2-7, with TRBD2 identical over 10 bases. Per the germline V gene, CDR1 is MNHNY and CDR2 is SVGAGI (reference sequence). Germline trimming cut 6 bases from V and 4 bases from J; bases unmatched to any gene: 6. CDR3 length: 14 residues. The CDR3 DNA reads TGTGCCAGCAGCCCCCCTAGCGGGGGTTACGAGCAGTACTTC. Encoded protein: CASSPPSGGYEQYF.

The chain is built from TRBV14 and TRBJ1-4; tentatively, D is TRBD1 (5 bases). The germline V gene encodes CDR1 SGHDN and CDR2 FVKESK. Trimming left V 4 bases short and J 0 bases short, with 12 bases between. The length of the CDR3 is 16 residues. CDR3 loop: CASSLKTGATNEKLFF. CDR3 DNA sequence: TGTGCCAGCAGCCTAAAAACGGGGGCAACTAATGAAAAACTGTTTTTT.

This clone was seen a single time. The rearrangement uses TRBV14 and TRBJ2-5; perhaps TRBD2 as D (5 bases). There are 14 residues in the CDR3. Germline V CDR1 and CDR2: SGHDN, FVKESK. V gave up 1 base and J gave up 7 bases, with 13 bases separating them. The CDR3, as DNA: TGTGCCAGCAGCCAAGGAGGAGGACGAGGGACCCAGTACTTC. Translated, it gives CASSQGGGRGTQYF.

The rearrangement joins TRBV7-8 to TRBJ1-1; TRBD1 might be the D (5 bases). This CDR3 contains 14 residues. Germline lookup yields CDR1 SGHVS and CDR2 FQNEAQ. Trimming removed 6 bases from V and 5 bases from J, with 16 bases in between. The CDR3 reads CASRSTSGVTEAFF. In nucleotides, the CDR3 is TGTGCCAGCAGATCAACATCGGGGGTAACTGAAGCTTTCTTT.

The chain employs TRBV5-1 and TRBJ2-2, with D perhaps TRBD1 (5 bases). Deletions cut 8 bases from V and 6 bases from J, with 17 bases between. This CDR3 is built from 14 residues. CDR1 and CDR2 from the germline V gene are SGHRS and YFSETQ. CDR3 nucleotides: TGCGCCAGTAAAGGGCAGGGTACTTCCGGGGAGCTGTTTTTT. It translates to CASKGQGTSGELFF.

This clone came up once. The rearrangement uses TRBV5-1 and TRBJ2-2; the D gene is possibly TRBD1 (6 bases). Germline V gene data show CDR1 as SGHRS and CDR2 as YFSETQ. This CDR3 has 14 amino acids. Trimming cost V 4 bases and J 4 bases, with 11 bases left between them. CDR3 nucleotides: TGCGCCAGCAGCCCACAGGGTGGCACCGGGGAGCTGTTTTTT. Its protein is CASSPQGGTGELFF.

The table lists this clone with a count of one. The same CDR3 can be traced to other DNA sequences in this sample. The chain joins TRBV5-1 to TRBJ2-3; D tentatively fits TRBD1 or TRBD2 (6 bases each). From germline, CDR1 is SGHRS and CDR2 YFSETQ. CDR3 length: 15 residues. Trimming removed 0 bases from V and 4 bases from J, with 12 bases in between. The CDR3 loop is CASSLEGGVADTQYF. The CDR3 nucleotides are TGCGCCAGCAGCTTGGAGGGGGGAGTCGCAGATACGCAGTATTTT.